Following are 10 T cell receptor beta chains from one sample sequenced in a study of vaccination and CD4 T cells after COVID-19. Antigens for these TCRs are unknown. Oncomine TCR Beta short-read sequencing was applied to DNA from cultured CD4+ T cells. TCRdb reanalysed the PCR reads using MiXCR and keeps one entry per CDR3 protein. Among 20,000 to 25,000 distinct CDR3 sequences listed, roughly three fifths were seen once. Treatment meaning: approximately 10-day PBMC culture with coronavirus spike peptide pools or control peptides (ViraFEST assay). Sequenced material: CD4+ T cells from blood, cultured in vitro. Receptors originate from a human donor who had recovered from COVID-19.

The chain joins TRBV20-1 to TRBJ2-1; D may be TRBD2 (6 bases). The ends were cut back, 6 bases at V and 8 bases at J, with 11 bases in the middle. The CDR3 contains 11 residues. Germline V gene lookup returns CDR1 DFQATT and CDR2 SNEGSKA (reference sequence). As DNA, the CDR3 is TGCAGTGCGGGGGGAGTCGATGAGCAGTTCTTC. It is translated as CSAGGVDEQFF.

V gene TRBV20-1 combines with J gene TRBJ1-1, with D unresolved. V was clipped by 7 bases and J by 0 bases, with 6 bases between them. In germline, CDR1 is DFQATT, CDR2 SNEGSKA (reference sequence). CDR3 length: 11 amino acids. The CDR3 here is CSVGLNTEAFF. The CDR3 DNA follows: TGCAGTGTTGGGTTGAACACTGAAGCTTTCTTT.

With respect to this clonotype: An end of the junction differs from the germline gene, which may be a read error. The J gene is TRBJ2-7, the V gene TRBV6-1; weak D call: TRBD1 (6 bases). This CDR3 has 12 residues. From germline, CDR1 is MNHNS and CDR2 SASEGT. The CDR3 DNA follows: TGTGCCAGCAGACACCGGGACACCGAGGAGTACTTC. Translated: CASRHRDTEEYF.

This clonotype was seen more than once but under ten times. This sequence joins TRBV6-1 and TRBJ1-1, with D possibly matching TRBD1 (6 bases). V was cut by 6 bases and J by 11 bases, with 19 bases left in between. In germline, CDR1 is MNHNS, CDR2 SASEGT. The CDR3 covers 13 residues. DNA of the CDR3: TGTGCCAGCAGAACCCCTGGGGGGCTGAACGCTTTCTTT. This translates into CASRTPGGLNAFF.

This chain joins TRBV20-1 and TRBJ2-7, with TRBD1 matching 7 bases. The CDR3 is 15 residues long. CDR1 is DFQATT, CDR2 SNEGSKA, per germline (reference sequence). Trimming removed 0 bases from V and 5 bases from J; junction bases left unmatched: 10. CDR3 DNA: TGCAGTGCTAGAGACCTGACCGGGACAGTTAACGAGCAGTACTTC. Residues: CSARDLTGTVNEQYF.

This chain connects TRBV7-2 to TRBJ1-5, with 7 nucleotides matching TRBD1. The germline gives CDR1 SGHTA, CDR2 FQGNSA. The junction had 1 base not matched to a gene; V was cut back by 2 bases and J by 0 bases. There are 15 residues in the CDR3. CDR3 sequence (DNA): TGTGCCAGCAGCTTACAGGGGGATAGCAATCAGCCCCAGCATTTT. This sequence encodes CASSLQGDSNQPQHF.

This clonotype was detected a few times. This sequence joins TRBV2 and TRBJ1-2; TRBD1 matches at 7 bases. The germline V gene encodes CDR1 SNHLY and CDR2 FYNNEI. Losses at the gene ends were 5 bases for V and 8 bases for J; bases not matched to a gene: 14. This CDR3 contains 15 residues. The CDR3 nucleotides read TGTGCCAGCAGTTCCCCGACAGGGCGCAAAGGGGGCTACACCTTC. Translation gives CASSSPTGRKGGYTF.

The chain joins TRBV5-8 to TRBJ1-1, with a tentative D call TRBD1 (5 bases). Germline CDR1 is SGHTS and CDR2 is YDEGEE. Trimming cost V 6 bases and J 10 bases, with 16 bases left between them. There are 12 residues in the CDR3. CDR3 region: CASTTGGRGAFF. CDR3 DNA sequence: TGTGCCAGCACCACGGGTGGGAGGGGAGCTTTCTTT.

J is TRBJ2-5 and V is TRBV7-2; maybe TRBD2 (6 bases). This CDR3 has 15 amino acids. Germline CDR1 SGHTA, CDR2 FQGNSA. Trimming removed 5 bases at V and 3 bases at J, with 16 bases between. This CDR3 reads CASSPRLVGEETQYF. Written as DNA, the CDR3 is TGTGCCAGCAGCCCGCGACTAGTGGGAGAAGAGACCCAGTACTTC.

The J gene is TRBJ2-5, the V gene TRBV7-2, with 11 bases identical to TRBD2. The junction had 2 bases not matched to a gene; V was cut back by 0 bases and J by 2 bases. The germline CDR1 and CDR2 sequences are SGHTA and FQGNSA. CDR3 length: 16 amino acids. As DNA, the CDR3 is TGTGCCAGCAGCTTAGCACTAGCGGGGGCACAAGAGACCCAGTACTTC. Its protein is CASSLALAGAQETQYF.